This TCR beta chain was found in a study of T cells after yellow fever vaccination. General study points: The booster response re-showed most primary clones: approximately 95% CD4, approximately 90% CD8. A small proportion of clonotypes was detected in both the CD4 and CD8 compartments.

They built TCR cDNA with 5'RACE template switching, a step that put in a universal primer site and UMIs. TCRdb independently ran MiXCR on the 5' RACE reads; one entry per CDR3 protein. The sample yields around 310,000 distinct CDR3 sequences, 3% to 4.5% seen once. This clonotype was counted only a few times. Its target is not known. The J segment lost 11 bases and the V segment lost 1 base, leaving 3 bases of the junction unmatched. Germline CDR1 is MNHEY and CDR2 is SVGAGI. The CDR3 consists of 13 residues. This material consisted of PBMCs, taken 5 days after the yellow fever booster vaccination. The rearrangement uses TRBV6-5 and TRBJ2-1, with 9 nucleotides matching TRBD1. The clonotype originates from a man aged 18 to 35 who received the YFV17D yellow fever vaccine. The CDR3 protein is CASSYLQGAQQFF. The CDR3 region has the DNA TGTGCCAGCAGTTACTTACAGGGGGCCCAGCAGTTCTTC.